A selection of T cell receptor beta chains follows, all from one sample in a study of blood T cell repertoires in COVID-19. Sequencing used immunoSEQ multiplex PCR; TCRdb keeps in-frame clones, though not all of them. The table includes about 87,000 clones, around 86% detected once. Sequencing was done on a sample of peripheral blood. The receptor source for this set is a human donor in a cohort sampled during active COVID-19. The CDR3 runs from the conserved cysteine through the conserved F or W. D genes are given only for firm matches. The size of a clone is reported for some rows only, either as once, few or many, or as a class for expanded clones.

D	V	size	J	CDR3	DNA
TRBD2	TRBV27	.	TRBJ2-7	CASSWLAGNLYEQYF	TGTGCCAGCAGTTGGCTAGCGGGAAATCTCTACGAGCAGTACTTC
TRBD2	TRBV6-6	.	TRBJ2-1	CASSWASGSSYNEQFF	TGTGCCAGCAGTTGGGCTAGCGGGAGCTCCTACAATGAGCAGTTCTTC
.	TRBV7-9	.	TRBJ2-3	CASIGSGNTDTQYF	TGTGCCAGCATCGGTAGCGGAAACACAGATACGCAGTATTTT
.	TRBV6-5	.	TRBJ2-2	CASQDSNTGELFF	TGTGCCAGCCAGGACTCGAACACCGGGGAGCTGTTTTTT
TRBD2	TRBV3-1/TRBV3-2	.	TRBJ2-5	CASSQRLAGVETQYF	TGTGCCAGCAGCCAAAGACTAGCGGGGGTGGAGACCCAGTACTTC
TRBD2	TRBV15	.	TRBJ2-1	CATRGLAVDNEQFF	TGTGCCACCAGAGGACTAGCGGTCGACAATGAGCAGTTCTTC
.	TRBV9	.	TRBJ2-3	CASSVQGTDTQYF	TGTGCCAGCAGCGTTCAGGGGACAGATACGCAGTATTTT
TRBD2	TRBV7-2	.	TRBJ2-1	CASSPRTSGGFNEQFF	TGTGCCAGCAGCCCACGGACTAGCGGGGGCTTTAATGAGCAGTTCTTC
TRBD1	TRBV4-1	.	TRBJ2-1	CASSHKGQGNEQFF	TGCGCCAGCAGCCATAAAGGACAGGGGAATGAGCAGTTCTTC
TRBD1	TRBV28	.	TRBJ2-2	CASSLTGVTGELFF	TGTGCCAGCAGTTTAACAGGGGTCACCGGGGAGCTGTTTTTT
.	TRBV15	.	TRBJ2-7	CATSRGAGNLAHEQYF	TGTGCCACCAGCAGAGGGGCAGGAAACCTAGCACACGAGCAGTACTTC
.	TRBV27	.	TRBJ2-3	CASSFRAVITDTQYF	TGTGCCAGCAGTTTTAGAGCGGTTATCACAGATACGCAGTATTTT
.	TRBV5-1	.	TRBJ2-7	CASSLRHDSVEQYF	TGCGCCAGCAGCTTGAGGCACGACTCTGTCGAGCAGTACTTC
.	TRBV29-1	.	TRBJ2-7	CSVADPGEQYF	TGCAGCGTTGCCGACCCGGGCGAGCAGTACTTC
TRBD1	TRBV19	once	TRBJ1-5	CASSSAGGSNQPQHF	TGTGCCAGTAGTTCCGCAGGGGGTAGCAATCAGCCCCAGCATTTT
.	TRBV7-2	.	TRBJ2-6	CASSSRGGSGANVLTF	TGTGCCAGCAGTTCTAGGGGTGGTTCAGGGGCCAACGTCCTGACTTTC
.	TRBV28	.	TRBJ2-7	CASSLSTGQNYEQYF	TGTGCCAGCAGTTTATCTACAGGGCAGAACTACGAGCAGTACTTC
TRBD2	TRBV2	.	TRBJ2-5	CASSQRRGGLGETQYF	TGTGCCAGCAGCCAAAGGCGGGGGGGCCTTGGGGAGACCCAGTACTTC
TRBD2	TRBV7-9	.	TRBJ2-1	CASSRGLAAREQFF	TGTGCCAGCAGCCGCGGACTAGCGGCGCGTGAGCAGTTCTTC
TRBD1	TRBV7-8	.	TRBJ2-7	CASSRRDRVHEQYF	TGTGCCAGCAGTCGCCGGGACAGGGTCCACGAGCAGTACTTC
TRBD1	TRBV3-1/TRBV3-2	.	TRBJ1-2	CASSQDLTTGEIHYGYTF	TGTGCCAGCAGCCAAGATCTTACGACAGGGGAGATACACTATGGCTACACCTTC
.	TRBV15	.	TRBJ1-5	CATSRVRGTQPQHF	TGTGCCACCAGCAGAGTTCGGGGGACTCAGCCCCAGCATTTT
.	TRBV18	.	TRBJ2-2	CASSAPGGGSTGELFF	TGTGCCAGCTCAGCTCCAGGGGGCGGGAGCACCGGGGAGCTGTTTTTT
.	TRBV15	.	TRBJ2-3	CATSSQNRDTQYF	TGTGCCACCAGCAGCCAAAACCGGGATACGCAGTATTTT
TRBD1	TRBV10-2	.	TRBJ2-2	CASTPHRGDLSGELFF	TGCGCCAGCACCCCTCACAGGGGCGACTTGTCCGGGGAGCTGTTTTTT
TRBD2	TRBV7-2	.	TRBJ2-3	CASSPLAGGPLDTQYF	TGTGCCAGCAGCCCCTTAGCGGGGGGGCCATTGGATACGCAGTATTTT
.	TRBV3-1/TRBV3-2	.	TRBJ2-1	CASSLIGYNEQFF	TGTGCCAGCAGCCTAATCGGTTACAATGAGCAGTTCTTC
.	TRBV15	once	TRBJ2-4	CATSRKPGQQDF	TGTGCCACCAGCAGAAAGCCGGGACAACAGGACTTC
TRBD1	TRBV5-4	.	TRBJ2-3	CASSFGQGARGTDTQYF	TGTGCCAGCAGCTTCGGACAGGGGGCGCGAGGCACAGATACGCAGTATTTT
.	TRBV19	.	TRBJ1-3	CASSIRQGSTIYF	TGTGCCAGTAGTATACGGCAGGGCAGTACCATATATTTT
TRBD1	TRBV27	.	TRBJ1-6	CASTPQGRMNSPLHF	TGTGCCAGCACCCCACAGGGGAGGATGAATTCACCCCTCCACTTT
TRBD1	TRBV7-2	.	TRBJ2-5	CASAVAGGSETQYF	TGTGCCAGCGCCGTGGCAGGGGGCTCAGAGACCCAGTACTTC
.	TRBV5-4	.	TRBJ2-7	CASSPGAADEQYF	TGTGCCAGCAGCCCAGGGGCAGCCGACGAGCAGTACTTC
.	TRBV2	.	TRBJ1-2	CASSEAVEGGGYTF	TGTGCCAGCAGTGAAGCGGTCGAGGGTGGCGGCTACACCTTC
.	TRBV29-1	.	TRBJ2-1	CSPRTGLEQFF	TGCAGCCCCCGCACGGGACTGGAGCAGTTCTTC
.	TRBV4-1	.	TRBJ2-2	CASSQGGRTVNTGELFF	TGCGCCAGCAGCCAAGGAGGGCGGACAGTGAACACCGGGGAGCTGTTTTTT
TRBD1	TRBV6-5	.	TRBJ1-2	CASGIDRDLSGYTF	TGTGCCAGCGGCATAGACAGGGACCTTAGCGGCTACACCTTC
.	TRBV5-1	.	TRBJ1-1	CASSLGQPNTEAFF	TGCGCCAGCAGCTTGGGACAGCCGAACACTGAAGCTTTCTTT
.	TRBV19	.	TRBJ1-5	CASSVSGERNQPQHF	TGTGCCAGTAGTGTCTCGGGGGAAAGAAATCAGCCCCAGCATTTT
TRBD2	TRBV14	.	TRBJ2-7	CASSQSRGGAYEQYF	TGTGCCAGCAGCCAATCCCGGGGGGGGGCCTACGAGCAGTACTTC
TRBD2	TRBV27	.	TRBJ2-1	CASRRGASGYNEQFF	TGTGCCAGCAGACGAGGGGCTAGCGGCTACAATGAGCAGTTCTTC
.	TRBV28	.	TRBJ1-2	CASSPISLGGYYGYTF	TGTGCCAGCAGTCCTATATCCTTGGGAGGGTACTATGGCTACACCTTC
.	TRBV19	.	TRBJ2-7	CASSIDTGYEQYF	TGTGCCAGTAGTATAGATACAGGGTACGAGCAGTACTTC
TRBD1	TRBV19	.	TRBJ2-3	CASSRDSLTDTQYF	TGTGCCAGTAGCAGGGACAGTCTTACAGATACGCAGTATTTT
.	TRBV3-1/TRBV3-2	.	TRBJ2-1	CASSQVSGGYYNEQFF	TGTGCCAGCAGCCAGGTATCCGGAGGGTATTACAATGAGCAGTTCTTC
.	TRBV20-1	.	TRBJ2-1	CSAADSNEQFF	TGCAGTGCTGCAGACTCCAATGAGCAGTTCTTC
TRBD1	TRBV9	few	TRBJ1-5	CASSPGQDQPQHF	TGTGCCAGCAGCCCGGGACAGGATCAGCCCCAGCATTTT
.	TRBV3-1/TRBV3-2	.	TRBJ1-6	CASSPSMGGTPLHF	TGTGCCAGCAGCCCTTCAATGGGGGGAACACCCCTCCACTTT
TRBD1	TRBV6-5	.	TRBJ1-2	CASSTRQGQYNGYTF	TGTGCCAGCAGTACGCGACAGGGTCAGTATAATGGCTACACCTTC
TRBD1	TRBV11-2	.	TRBJ1-2	CAGGTGGSSGYTF	TGTGCCGGGGGGACAGGGGGATCGAGTGGCTACACCTTC
.	TRBV29-1	.	TRBJ2-5	CSVGRVMETQYF	TGCAGCGTCGGGAGAGTGATGGAGACCCAGTACTTC
.	TRBV5-4	.	TRBJ2-7	CASSLGAMEQYF	TGTGCCAGCAGCTTAGGGGCGATGGAGCAGTACTTC
TRBD2	TRBV4-3	.	TRBJ2-3	CASSQGNSGGTDTQYF	TGCGCCAGCAGCCAAGGGAATAGCGGGGGGACGGATACGCAGTATTTT
.	TRBV5-1	.	TRBJ2-7	CASSLTSSYEQYF	TGCGCCAGCAGCTTGACTAGCAGCTACGAGCAGTACTTC
TRBD1	TRBV29-1	.	TRBJ2-3	CSGVDRASGDTQYF	TGCAGCGGGGTAGACAGGGCCTCAGGTGATACGCAGTATTTT
TRBD1	TRBV6-5	.	TRBJ2-7	CASSSDRGAPYEQYF	TGTGCCAGCAGTTCGGACAGGGGAGCCCCCTACGAGCAGTACTTC
TRBD1	TRBV6-1	.	TRBJ2-3	CASSEGTGSGTDTQYF	TGTGCCAGCAGTGAAGGGACAGGGTCGGGCACAGATACGCAGTATTTT
.	TRBV28	.	TRBJ1-2	CASSLSGGGYGYTF	TGTGCCAGCAGTTTATCGGGGGGCGGCTATGGCTACACCTTC
TRBD1	TRBV28	once	TRBJ2-2	CASSLGQGLNTGELFF	TGTGCCAGCAGCCTCGGACAGGGCCTGAACACCGGGGAGCTGTTTTTT
TRBD2	TRBV6-2/TRBV6-3	few	TRBJ2-3	CASSYSAGGTSGPDTQYF	TGTGCCAGCAGTTACTCGGCGGGTGGGACTAGCGGTCCAGATACGCAGTATTTT